This T cell receptor (beta chain) was captured by sequencing in a study of CD8 T cells in ankylosing spondylitis. In its sample, this clonotype was seen many times. TCRdb called the 5' RACE reads again in MiXCR, with one record for every CDR3 protein. The top ten hold approximately 2.5% of the sample, which has fewer than 250,000 distinct CDR3 sequences, under 12% seen once. CDR1 is DFQATT and CDR2 is SNEGSKA in the germline V gene (reference sequence). V was pared by 3 bases and J by 4 bases, with 13 bases between. This CDR3 is built from 14 residues. The clonotype originates from a male donor with ankylosing spondylitis or in good health (not recorded which). The gene calls are TRBV20-1 and TRBJ1-3; D not certain. Sequences were obtained from blood, either unsorted or a sorted T cell fraction (not recorded which). CDR3 nucleotides: TGCAGTGCTAGTTTCCGGGCAGAGGGAAACACCATATATTTT. Protein sequence: CSASFRAEGNTIYF.